This T cell receptor (beta chain) was identified during a study of shared clonotypes between healthy human individuals. Study-level information: Those who served as donors were a couple of women and a few men between the ages of 18 and 49. Per donor, three plates held CD4 naive cells, three held CD4 memory, two held CD8 naive and one held CD8 memory.

A note on this clone: Its specificity is not known.

Profiling relied on immunoSEQ multiplex PCR, and the TCRdb table lists in-frame clones only, not all of them. Of 2 million to 2.5 million clones in the sample, approximately 93% were seen once. CDR3 size: 15 residues. Germline V lookup: CDR1 LNHNV, CDR2 YYDKDF (reference sequence). The ends lost 2 bases at V and 2 bases at J; junction bases unmatched: 5. Study-level findings and limits: Naive CD4 clonotypes overlapped across a few donors at about 5.3%.

The rearrangement links TRBV15 to TRBJ1-2, with 7 bases identical to TRBD1. The clonotype comes from a man aged 18 to 30 in good health. Some clones in this sample may be carry-over from other donors' samples. The sequencing sample was made of naive CD4+ T cells from PBMCs. Specified subset: CD45RA+ positively selected. The CDR3 loop is CATSRTRGENYGYTF. The DNA of the CDR3 is TGTGCCACCAGCAGAACCAGGGGGGAAAACTATGGCTACACCTTC.